A selection of T cell receptor beta chains follows, all from one sample in a study of blood T cell repertoires in COVID-19. Sequencing used immunoSEQ multiplex PCR; TCRdb keeps in-frame clones, though not all of them. Of 130,000 to 150,000 clones in the sample, approximately 86% were seen once. Material: peripheral blood. The source is a woman in her thirties or forties with active or convalescent COVID-19. CDR3s include the opening cysteine and the closing phenylalanine or tryptophan. D genes are given only for firm matches. Clone sizes are given selectively: once, few, many, or a class where the clone is expanded.

v_gene: TRBV7-9
j_gene: TRBJ1-2
abundance: NA
d_gene: TRBD1
CDR3aa: CAYLRATGQGAVVNYGYTF
CDR3nt: TGTGCCTACCTTCGAGCGACGGGACAGGGGGCGGTAGTTAACTATGGCTACACCTTC

v_gene: TRBV6-4
j_gene: TRBJ1-1
abundance: NA
d_gene: NA
CDR3aa: CASSTERSTEAFF
CDR3nt: TGTGCCAGCAGCACCGAGAGGAGCACTGAAGCTTTCTTT

v_gene: TRBV24-1
j_gene: TRBJ2-5
abundance: NA
d_gene: NA
CDR3aa: CATSDLSQGGETQYF
CDR3nt: TGTGCCACCAGTGATTTGAGCCAGGGTGGGGAGACCCAGTACTTC

v_gene: TRBV15
j_gene: TRBJ2-3
abundance: NA
d_gene: NA
CDR3aa: CATSSALGSASTDTQYF
CDR3nt: TGTGCCACCAGCAGCGCACTAGGGTCGGCTAGCACAGATACGCAGTATTTT

v_gene: TRBV5-1
j_gene: TRBJ1-4
abundance: NA
d_gene: NA
CDR3aa: CASSLAGVREKLFF
CDR3nt: TGCGCCAGCAGCTTGGCAGGGGTTCGGGAAAAACTGTTTTTT

v_gene: TRBV7-2
j_gene: TRBJ2-7
abundance: NA
d_gene: NA
CDR3aa: CASSLRGAQRYEQYF
CDR3nt: TGTGCCAGCAGCTTACGCGGGGCCCAGCGGTACGAGCAGTACTTC

v_gene: TRBV6-5
j_gene: TRBJ1-2
abundance: NA
d_gene: NA
CDR3aa: CASSSPAATGHGYTF
CDR3nt: TGTGCCAGCAGTTCCCCTGCGGCTACAGGTCATGGCTACACCTTC

v_gene: TRBV19
j_gene: TRBJ1-2
abundance: NA
d_gene: TRBD1
CDR3aa: CASSTRDRNGYTF
CDR3nt: TGTGCCAGTAGTACCCGGGACAGGAATGGCTACACCTTC

v_gene: TRBV28
j_gene: TRBJ2-7
abundance: NA
d_gene: TRBD2
CDR3aa: CASSFPSGRRSQNEQYF
CDR3nt: TGTGCCAGCAGTTTCCCCAGCGGGAGAAGGTCCCAGAACGAGCAGTACTTC

v_gene: TRBV28
j_gene: TRBJ2-1
abundance: NA
d_gene: NA
CDR3aa: CASSFGGGSRGEQFF
CDR3nt: TGTGCCAGCAGTTTTGGGGGCGGGAGTAGGGGTGAGCAGTTCTTC

v_gene: TRBV9
j_gene: TRBJ1-2
abundance: NA
d_gene: TRBD1
CDR3aa: CASSSHGQGGRGGYTF
CDR3nt: TGTGCCAGCAGCTCCCACGGACAGGGGGGCCGGGGTGGCTACACCTTC

v_gene: TRBV11-2
j_gene: TRBJ1-1
abundance: NA
d_gene: TRBD1
CDR3aa: CASSLAWQGARNTEAFF
CDR3nt: TGTGCCAGCAGCTTAGCGTGGCAGGGGGCGCGGAACACTGAAGCTTTCTTT

v_gene: TRBV7-9
j_gene: TRBJ2-2
abundance: NA
d_gene: TRBD2
CDR3aa: CASSSPGLAGFGELFF
CDR3nt: TGTGCCAGCAGCTCCCCGGGACTAGCGGGATTCGGGGAGCTGTTTTTT

v_gene: TRBV14
j_gene: TRBJ2-2
abundance: few
d_gene: NA
CDR3aa: CASSRVRGWTGELFF
CDR3nt: TGTGCCAGCAGCCGGGTCAGGGGATGGACCGGGGAGCTGTTTTTT

v_gene: TRBV10-3
j_gene: TRBJ1-1
abundance: NA
d_gene: NA
CDR3aa: CAISESGAGDGNTEAFF
CDR3nt: TGTGCCATCAGTGAGTCGGGGGCAGGAGACGGGAACACTGAAGCTTTCTTT

v_gene: TRBV3-1/TRBV3-2
j_gene: TRBJ2-4
abundance: NA
d_gene: TRBD2
CDR3aa: CASSQGPRGGPRAKNIQYF
CDR3nt: TGTGCCAGCAGCCAAGGTCCGCGGGGGGGCCCTCGAGCCAAAAACATTCAGTACTTC

v_gene: TRBV27
j_gene: TRBJ2-3
abundance: NA
d_gene: TRBD2
CDR3aa: CASSSLLYLAGIRSGTDTQYF
CDR3nt: TGTGCCAGCAGTTCTCTACTCTACCTAGCGGGAATTCGGAGCGGCACAGATACGCAGTATTTT

v_gene: TRBV3-1/TRBV3-2
j_gene: TRBJ1-1
abundance: NA
d_gene: NA
CDR3aa: CASSQDGGIEAFF
CDR3nt: TGTGCCAGCAGCCAAGACGGCGGGATTGAAGCTTTCTTT

v_gene: TRBV27
j_gene: TRBJ1-2
abundance: NA
d_gene: TRBD1
CDR3aa: CASRKSGTGNGYTF
CDR3nt: TGTGCCAGCCGGAAATCCGGGACAGGGAATGGCTACACCTTC

v_gene: TRBV10-3
j_gene: TRBJ1-3
abundance: NA
d_gene: NA
CDR3aa: CAISDRGSDNTIYF
CDR3nt: TGTGCCATCAGTGACCGGGGATCGGATAACACCATATATTTT

v_gene: TRBV6-4
j_gene: TRBJ1-6
abundance: few
d_gene: TRBD1
CDR3aa: CASSPDRGVNNSPLHF
CDR3nt: TGTGCCAGCAGTCCGGACAGGGGCGTCAATAATTCACCCCTCCACTTT

v_gene: TRBV6-2/TRBV6-3
j_gene: TRBJ2-1
abundance: NA
d_gene: TRBD1
CDR3aa: CASSPGQGRRERDEQFF
CDR3nt: TGTGCCAGCAGCCCTGGACAGGGACGGAGGGAACGGGATGAGCAGTTCTTC